The subject of this entry is one T cell receptor beta chain. As yet, its antigen is unknown. This entry is derived from a study of cytomegalovirus exposure and HLA in healthy donors. Study-level findings and limits: Later analysis identified around 15,000 TCR beta sequences associated with HLA alleles, using a false discovery rate threshold of 0.05. Only CMV serostatus was available as immune exposure information. Some V segments, TRBV6-2 and TRBV6-3 among them, were indistinguishable and were therefore excluded. Later examination showed HLA-associated TCR beta chains had greater clonal expansion than equally common others.

The V end lost 1 base, the J end lost 5 bases, and 6 bases lay between the germline ends. The CDR3 is 13 amino acids. The V gene's germline CDR1 is MNHEY and CDR2 SMNVEV (reference sequence). 13 Jbeta primers and 60 Vbeta primers were used for the PCR. Measured with immunoSEQ multiplex PCR; TCRdb has only the in-frame clones, and not every one. The ten top clones account for less than 0.75%, within a sample of around 29,000 clones. The sequencing sample was made of PBMCs. The chain is built from TRBV27 and TRBJ1-5; D is ambiguous. The TCR sequence derives from a man aged 25-45 years in good health and CMV-seronegative. The CDR3 region is CASSLFRDQPQHF. The CDR3 nucleotides read TGTGCCAGCAGTTTATTTCGGGATCAGCCCCAGCATTTT.